This T cell receptor beta chain was captured by sequencing in a study of blood T cell repertoires in COVID-19. The data were produced by immunoSEQ multiplex PCR, yet TCRdb's version contains in-frame clones alone and is incomplete. The data show around 54,000 clones, more than 80% seen once. CDR3 length: 15 amino acids. V was trimmed by 2 bases and J by 0 bases, leaving 8 bases between them. The germline V gene encodes CDR1 MNHNS and CDR2 SASEGT. The sequence was collected from an older woman with acute or convalescent COVID-19. The sample taken for sequencing was peripheral blood. The chain recombines TRBV6-1 with TRBJ2-1; tentatively, D is TRBD2 (5 bases). The CDR3 DNA reads TGTGCCAGCAGTGAACGAGGGAGCTCCTACAATGAGCAGTTCTTC. Translation: CASSERGSSYNEQFF.